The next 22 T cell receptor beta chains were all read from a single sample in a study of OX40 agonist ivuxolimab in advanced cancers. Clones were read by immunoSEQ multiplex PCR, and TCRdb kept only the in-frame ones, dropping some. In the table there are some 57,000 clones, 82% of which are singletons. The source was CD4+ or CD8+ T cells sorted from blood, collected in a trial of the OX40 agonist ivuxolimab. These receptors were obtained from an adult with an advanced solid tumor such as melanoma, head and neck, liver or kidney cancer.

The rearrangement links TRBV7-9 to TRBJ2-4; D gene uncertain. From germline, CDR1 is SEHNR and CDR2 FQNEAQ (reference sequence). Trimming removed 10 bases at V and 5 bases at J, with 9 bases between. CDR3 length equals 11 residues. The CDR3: CATDDQNIQYF. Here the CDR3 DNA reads TGTGCCACCGACGACCAAAACATTCAGTACTTC.

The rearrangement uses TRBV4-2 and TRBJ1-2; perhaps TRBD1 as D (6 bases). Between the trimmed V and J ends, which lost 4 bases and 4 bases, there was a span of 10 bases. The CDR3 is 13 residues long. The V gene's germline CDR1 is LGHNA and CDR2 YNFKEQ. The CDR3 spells CASSRTAGYGYTF. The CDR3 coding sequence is TGTGCCAGCAGCCGGACAGCTGGCTATGGCTACACCTTC.

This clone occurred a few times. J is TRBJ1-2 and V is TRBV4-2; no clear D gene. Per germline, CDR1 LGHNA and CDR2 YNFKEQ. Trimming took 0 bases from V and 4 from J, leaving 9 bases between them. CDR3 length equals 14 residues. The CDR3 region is CASSQDSSIYGYTF. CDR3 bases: TGTGCCAGCAGCCAAGACTCCAGTATCTATGGCTACACCTTC.

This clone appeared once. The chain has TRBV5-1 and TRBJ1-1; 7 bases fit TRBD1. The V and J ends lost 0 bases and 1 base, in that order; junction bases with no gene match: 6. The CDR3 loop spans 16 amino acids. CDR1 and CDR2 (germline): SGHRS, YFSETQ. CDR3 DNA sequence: TGCGCCAGCAGCTTGGAAACAGGGGCCGGGAACACTGAAGCTTTCTTT. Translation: CASSLETGAGNTEAFF.

CDR3 sequence reads: CASSPRRIAGTQYF. The CDR3 DNA reads TGTGCCAGCAGTCCTCGAAGAATCGCCGGTACGCAGTATTTT. The genes are TRBV27 and TRBJ2-3; D unclear. In germline, CDR1 is MNHEY, CDR2 SMNVEV (reference sequence). This CDR3 is 14 amino acids long. Trimming pared 5 bases from V and 8 bases from J, leaving 17 bases between.

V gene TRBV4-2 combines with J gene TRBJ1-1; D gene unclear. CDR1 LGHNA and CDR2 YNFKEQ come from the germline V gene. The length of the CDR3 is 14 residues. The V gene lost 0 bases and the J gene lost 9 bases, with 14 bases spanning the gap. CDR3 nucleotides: TGTGCCAGCAGCCAAGAGGCCACCGCGGTGAAAGCTTTCTTT. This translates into CASSQEATAVKAFF.

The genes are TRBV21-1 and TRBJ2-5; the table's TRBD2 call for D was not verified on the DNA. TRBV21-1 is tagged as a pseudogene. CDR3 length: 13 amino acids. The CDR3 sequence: CASSRGDQETQYF. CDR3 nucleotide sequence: TGTGCCAGCAGCAGGGGGGACCAAGAGACCCAGTACTTC.

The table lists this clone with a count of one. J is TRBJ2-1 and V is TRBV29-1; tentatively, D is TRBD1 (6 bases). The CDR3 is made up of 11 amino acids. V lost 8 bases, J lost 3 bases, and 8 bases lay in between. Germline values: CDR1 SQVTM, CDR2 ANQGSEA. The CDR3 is CSIQGYNEQFF. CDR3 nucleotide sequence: TGCAGCATACAGGGCTACAATGAGCAGTTCTTC.

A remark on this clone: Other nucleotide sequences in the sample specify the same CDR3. The CDR3 nucleotides are TGTGCCAGCAGCTTGGGTAGCGGGAGCTCCTACGAGCAGTACTTC. It is translated as CASSLGSGSSYEQYF. The rearrangement uses TRBV5-4 and TRBJ2-7; 9 nucleotides agree with TRBD2. Looked up from germline, CDR1 is SGHNT and CDR2 is YYREEE (reference sequence). V lost 0 bases and J lost 0; bases outside the gene matches: 1. The CDR3 has 15 amino acids.

The CDR3 is CASSLGSSGSVGELFF. The CDR3 DNA is TGTGCCAGCAGCTTAGGGTCTAGCGGGAGTGTCGGGGAGCTGTTTTTT. This sequence joins TRBV11-2 and TRBJ2-2; 10 bases agree with TRBD2. CDR1 and CDR2 from the germline V gene are SGHAT and FQNNGV. Trimming removed 1 base from V and 7 bases from J; junction bases left unmatched: 6. This CDR3 spans 16 amino acids.

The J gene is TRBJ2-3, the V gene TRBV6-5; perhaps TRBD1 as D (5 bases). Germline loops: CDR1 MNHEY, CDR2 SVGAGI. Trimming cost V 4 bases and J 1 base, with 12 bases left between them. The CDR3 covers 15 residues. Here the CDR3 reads CASSLQDGRTDTQYF. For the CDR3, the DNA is TGTGCCAGCAGTTTACAGGACGGCCGCACAGATACGCAGTATTTT.

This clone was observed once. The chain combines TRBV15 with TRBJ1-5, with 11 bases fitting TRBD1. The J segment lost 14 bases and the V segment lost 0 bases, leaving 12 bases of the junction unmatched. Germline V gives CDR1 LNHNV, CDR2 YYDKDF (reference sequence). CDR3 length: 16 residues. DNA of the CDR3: TGTGCCACCAGCAGAGATTTGGTAGGGACAGGGGGGTCGGAGCATTTT. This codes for CATSRDLVGTGGSEHF.

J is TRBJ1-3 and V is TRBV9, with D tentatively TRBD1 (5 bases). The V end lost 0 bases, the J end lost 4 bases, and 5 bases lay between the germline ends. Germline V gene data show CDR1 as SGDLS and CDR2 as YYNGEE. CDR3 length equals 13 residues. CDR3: CASSVGGGNTIYF. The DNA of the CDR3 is TGTGCCAGCAGCGTAGGGGGCGGAAACACCATATATTTT.

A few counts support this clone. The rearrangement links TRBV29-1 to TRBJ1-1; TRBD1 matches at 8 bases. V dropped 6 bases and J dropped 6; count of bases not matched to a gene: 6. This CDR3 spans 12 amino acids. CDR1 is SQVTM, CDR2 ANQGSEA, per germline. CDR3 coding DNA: TGCAGCGTGGGGGCAGGGGGCTCTGAAGCTTTCTTT. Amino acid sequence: CSVGAGGSEAFF.

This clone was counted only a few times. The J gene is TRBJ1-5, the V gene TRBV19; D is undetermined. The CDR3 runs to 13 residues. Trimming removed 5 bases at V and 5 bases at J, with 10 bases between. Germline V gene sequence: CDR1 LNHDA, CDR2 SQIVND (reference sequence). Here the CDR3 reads CASSLGRDQPQHF. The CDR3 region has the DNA TGTGCCAGTAGTTTAGGGCGGGATCAGCCCCAGCATTTT.

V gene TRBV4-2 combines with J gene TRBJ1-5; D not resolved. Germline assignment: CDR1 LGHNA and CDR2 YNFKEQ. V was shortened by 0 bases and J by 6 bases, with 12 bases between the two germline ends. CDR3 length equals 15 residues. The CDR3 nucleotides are TGTGCCAGCAGCCAAGATATTGGGCAGGTTCAGCCCCAGCATTTT. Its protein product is CASSQDIGQVQPQHF.

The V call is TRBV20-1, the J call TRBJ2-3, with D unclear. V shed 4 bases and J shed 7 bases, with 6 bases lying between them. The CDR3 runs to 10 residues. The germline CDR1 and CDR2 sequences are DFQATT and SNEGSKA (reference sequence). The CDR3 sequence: CSANPYTQYF. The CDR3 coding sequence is TGCAGTGCTAACCCTTATACGCAGTATTTT.

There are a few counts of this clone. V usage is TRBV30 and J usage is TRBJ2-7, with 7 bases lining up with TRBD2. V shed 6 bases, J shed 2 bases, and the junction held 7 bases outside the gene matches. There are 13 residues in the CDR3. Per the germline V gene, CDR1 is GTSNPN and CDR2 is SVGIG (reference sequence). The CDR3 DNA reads TGTGCCTGTTACTTCGCGGGAGCCTACGAGCAGTACTTC. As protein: CACYFAGAYEQYF.

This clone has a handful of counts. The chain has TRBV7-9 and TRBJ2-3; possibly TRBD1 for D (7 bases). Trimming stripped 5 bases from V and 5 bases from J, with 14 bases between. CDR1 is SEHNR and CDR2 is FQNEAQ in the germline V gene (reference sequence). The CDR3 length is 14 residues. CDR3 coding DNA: TGTGCCAGCAGCCGCGGGACAGTTATAGATACGCAGTATTTT. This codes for CASSRGTVIDTQYF.

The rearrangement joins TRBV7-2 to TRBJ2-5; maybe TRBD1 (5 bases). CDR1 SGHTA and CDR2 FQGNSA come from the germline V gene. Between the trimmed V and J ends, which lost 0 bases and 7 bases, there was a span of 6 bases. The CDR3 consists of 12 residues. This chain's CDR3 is CASSLAQGTQYF. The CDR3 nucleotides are TGTGCCAGCAGCTTAGCCCAGGGGACCCAGTACTTC.

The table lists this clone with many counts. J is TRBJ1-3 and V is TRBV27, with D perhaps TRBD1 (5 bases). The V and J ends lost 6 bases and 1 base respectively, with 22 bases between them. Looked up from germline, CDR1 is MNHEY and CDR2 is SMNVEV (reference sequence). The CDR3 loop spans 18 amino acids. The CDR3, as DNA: TGTGCCAGCAGAAGAGCCGGGACCCCCGGAGGGTCTGGAAACACCATATATTTT. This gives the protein CASRRAGTPGGSGNTIYF.

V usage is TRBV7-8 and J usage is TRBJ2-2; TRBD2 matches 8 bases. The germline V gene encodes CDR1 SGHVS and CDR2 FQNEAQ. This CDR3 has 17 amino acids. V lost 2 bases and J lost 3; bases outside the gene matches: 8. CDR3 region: CASSLPLAGLHTGELFF. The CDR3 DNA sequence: TGTGCCAGCAGCTTACCATTAGCGGGACTCCACACCGGGGAGCTGTTTTTT.